This record looks at one T cell receptor beta chain sequence and its context. In the source study's methods: How many nucleated cells were present was estimated from reference gene primer amplification. The repertoire was sequenced with immunoSEQ multiplex PCR; TCRdb's copy has only in-frame clones and lacks some. V and J calls and clone size are as listed in that table; D and trimming were resolved from the DNA. Of 190,000 or so clones in the sample, 70% to 85% are singletons; the top ten hold 6.9%. This CDR3 has 15 residues. The germline V gene encodes CDR1 SGHVS and CDR2 FQNEAQ. V lost 5 bases, J lost 4 bases, and 15 bases lay in between. The data originate from a study of blood T cell repertoires in COVID-19. Background on the study: Some COVID-19 samples were acute and others convalescent; all came from the United States, Italy and Spain.

The clonotype originates from a human donor with acute or convalescent COVID-19. The donor label of this sample is uncertain. The sample consisted of peripheral blood. The chain is built from TRBV7-8 and TRBJ1-5; D may be TRBD1 (5 bases). CDR3 protein: CASSAEGAGNQPQHF. Written as DNA, the CDR3 is TGTGCCAGCAGCGCAGAAGGGGCAGGGAATCAGCCCCAGCATTTT.